The entry below gives a single TCR beta chain sequence along with its context. Authors' processing steps: From reference gene primer amplification, estimates of nucleated cell counts were derived. The assay was immunoSEQ multiplex PCR, and TCRdb's table has in-frame clones only and misses some. V, J and clone size are taken as reported in that table, and D and trimming were inferred from the DNA itself. The sample consists of roughly 330,000 clones, approximately 90% of them appearing once. The V gene's germline CDR1 is SGHAT and CDR2 FQNNGV. This CDR3 comprises 17 residues. V was shortened by 5 bases and J by 3 bases, with 21 bases between the two germline ends. This record comes from a study of blood T cell repertoires in COVID-19. The overall study: The origin of the acute and convalescent COVID-19 samples was the United States, Italy and Spain. T cells, B-cell-depleted T cells, or PBMCs provided the cDNA or gDNA that served as material.

The chain carries TRBV11-2 and TRBJ2-3; the D is unclear. This TCR derives from a woman aged 50 to 60 with active or convalescent COVID-19. The material sequenced was peripheral blood. CDR3 DNA: TGTGCCAGCAGCAACCGGTGGTTCCGAGCGCGAACAGATACGCAGTATTTT. Translation: CASSNRWFRARTDTQYF.